The 15 T cell receptor beta chains listed next were all sequenced from one sample in a study of yellow fever vaccine responses in identical twins. A single record per CDR3 protein comes from TCRdb applying MiXCR to the RT-PCR reads. The sample includes about 5,500 distinct CDR3 sequences, 80% to 90% seen only once; the top ten take about 2.9%. The specimen was T cells from blood (PBMCs), unsorted or a sorted subset (not recorded which), collected before or after yellow fever vaccination (not recorded which). The source is a woman under 30 who received the yellow fever vaccine.

In this sample, this clonotype turned up once. J is TRBJ2-7 and V is TRBV25-1; possible D gene TRBD2, 5 bases. With 2 bases removed from V and 3 bases from J, the gap between germline ends came to 17 bases. CDR1 and CDR2 (germline): MGHDK, SYGVNS. The CDR3 runs to 16 residues. The DNA of the CDR3 is TGTGCCAGCAGTGAAAAACGGACTTCCTTCAGCTACGAGCAGTACTTC. Amino acid sequence: CASSEKRTSFSYEQYF.

This clonotype was observed a few times. This chain uses TRBV4-2 with TRBJ2-3; no clear D. The CDR3 runs to 13 residues. Germline values: CDR1 LGHNA, CDR2 YNFKEQ. V was pared by 0 bases and J by 6 bases, with 7 bases between. The CDR3 is CASSQDPGDTQYF. CDR3 in DNA: TGTGCCAGCAGCCAAGATCCTGGGGATACGCAGTATTTT.

The CDR3 sequence is CASSFVWTLYEQYF. DNA for the CDR3: TGTGCCAGCAGCTTTGTCTGGACTTTGTACGAGCAGTACTTC. The chain couples TRBV11-1 to TRBJ2-7, with D maybe TRBD2 (5 bases). V was shortened by 3 bases and J by 4 bases, with 13 bases between the two germline ends. CDR1 SGHAT and CDR2 FQDESV come from the germline V gene (reference sequence). The CDR3 covers 14 residues.

The rearrangement joins TRBV19 to TRBJ1-5; D is perhaps TRBD1 (5 bases). The CDR3 spans 16 residues. The germline gives CDR1 LNHDA, CDR2 SQIVND (reference sequence). The V and J ends lost 4 bases and 2 bases respectively, with 15 bases between them. CDR3 protein: CASSTPEAGRNQPQHF. The CDR3 DNA sequence: TGTGCCAGTAGTACGCCTGAGGCAGGGCGCAATCAGCCCCAGCATTTT.

The genes are TRBV11-1 and TRBJ1-5, with TRBD1 as a possible D gene (6 bases). This CDR3 is 14 amino acids long. The germline V and J ends were trimmed by 5 bases and 3 bases, with 11 bases remaining between them. Germline values: CDR1 SGHAT, CDR2 FQDESV (reference sequence). CDR3 bases: TGTGCCAGCAGCGTACAGGGACCCAATCAGCCCCAGCATTTT. This sequence encodes CASSVQGPNQPQHF.

This clonotype was recorded once. DNA for the CDR3: TGCAGTGCTAGAGATCCTGTACAGGGGGCTTACGAGCAGTACTTC. It translates to CSARDPVQGAYEQYF. The gene calls are TRBV20-1 and TRBJ2-7, with 9 bases identical to TRBD1. V was pared by 0 bases and J by 4 bases, with 7 bases of the junction left unmatched. This CDR3 spans 15 amino acids. Per the germline V gene, CDR1 is DFQATT and CDR2 is SNEGSKA (reference sequence).

This chain joins TRBV11-1 and TRBJ1-6; 8 bases fit TRBD1. Germline CDR1 is SGHAT and CDR2 is FQDESV (reference sequence). The junction had 7 bases not matched to a gene; V was cut back by 6 bases and J by 3 bases. CDR3 length equals 16 residues. The CDR3 region has the DNA TGTGCCAGCAGGCCTCGACAGGGGCTCTATAATTCACCCCTCCACTTT. Translated: CASRPRQGLYNSPLHF.

The chain employs TRBV20-1 and TRBJ2-1, with 8 bases identical to TRBD2. The CDR3 is made up of 12 amino acids. Trimming took 7 bases from V and 6 from J; bases not matched to a gene: 5. CDR1 is DFQATT, CDR2 SNEGSKA, per germline (reference sequence). The CDR3 here is CSVREDPNEQFF. The CDR3 DNA sequence: TGCAGTGTGCGGGAGGATCCCAATGAGCAGTTCTTC.

CDR3: CASSLALGMFEAFF. The CDR3 region has the DNA TGTGCCAGCAGCTTAGCTTTGGGAATGTTTGAAGCTTTCTTT. This chain joins TRBV11-1 and TRBJ1-1; no reliable D call. Trimming pared 0 bases from V and 7 bases from J, leaving 12 bases between. The CDR3 consists of 14 residues. Germline-derived CDR1 and CDR2 are SGHAT and FQDESV (reference sequence).

The rearrangement links TRBV29-1 to TRBJ2-3; 9 positions agree with TRBD2. Germline CDR1 and CDR2: SQVTM and ANQGSEA. CDR3 length equals 14 residues. Trimming took 5 bases from V and 3 from J; bases not matched to a gene: 6. CDR3 nucleotides: TGCAGCGTTCCGAGCGGGGGGAATACAGATACGCAGTATTTT. This codes for CSVPSGGNTDTQYF.

J is TRBJ1-5 and V is TRBV15; possibly TRBD1 for D (6 bases). The CDR3 is 17 amino acids. CDR1 and CDR2 (germline): LNHNV, YYDKDF (reference sequence). V lost 2 bases, J lost 2 bases, and 16 bases lay in between. CDR3: CATSRTYRDEGNQPQHF. CDR3 DNA sequence: TGTGCCACCAGCAGAACCTACAGGGATGAGGGCAATCAGCCCCAGCATTTT.

The CDR3 spells CAISEIPQREQFF. CDR3 nucleotide sequence: TGTGCCATCAGTGAAATACCCCAGCGTGAGCAGTTCTTC. The chain links TRBV10-3 to TRBJ2-1; D unclear. This CDR3 has 13 amino acids. V lost 3 bases and J 9 bases, leaving 12 bases between the germline ends. Germline V gene lookup returns CDR1 ENHRY and CDR2 SYGVKD.

The rearrangement joins TRBV10-3 to TRBJ1-5; possible D gene TRBD1, 6 bases. The germline V gene encodes CDR1 ENHRY and CDR2 SYGVKD. The CDR3 length is 13 residues. V gave up 5 bases and J gave up 3 bases, with 8 bases separating them. CDR3 amino acids: CAISTGTNQPQHF. DNA for the CDR3: TGTGCCATCAGTACAGGGACCAATCAGCCCCAGCATTTT.

This rearrangement joins TRBV29-1 to TRBJ2-5; the D is unclear. CDR3 length equals 10 residues. V shed 6 bases and J shed 4 bases, with 6 bases lying between them. Germline assignment: CDR1 SQVTM and CDR2 ANQGSEA. CDR3 sequence (DNA): TGCAGCGTAGTTCGAGAGACCCAGTACTTC. Protein sequence: CSVVRETQYF.

The rearrangement joins TRBV6-1 to TRBJ2-5; 9 nucleotides line up with TRBD1. V lost 5 bases to trimming and J lost 2 bases; unmatched junction nucleotides: 9. The CDR3 contains 16 residues. Germline CDR1 is MNHNS and CDR2 is SASEGT. The CDR3 sequence: CASSRKWGQGQETQYF. Written as DNA, the CDR3 is TGTGCCAGCAGTCGCAAATGGGGACAGGGACAAGAGACCCAGTACTTC.